This paragraph reports one T cell receptor (beta chain). Its cognate antigen is unknown. Cells were stimulated with overlapping HIV-1 Gag 15-mer peptides. Sorting selected CD4+ T cells upregulating both CD40 ligand and CD69. This record comes from a study of persistence of HIV-infected CD4 T cells. Overall study results and limits: Degenerate expanded CDR3beta sequences were enriched among CMV- and Gag-responding cells.

Trimming removed 2 bases at V and 7 bases at J, with 15 bases between. Per the germline V gene, CDR1 is MDHEN and CDR2 is SYDVKM. This CDR3 has 14 residues. This was the immunoSEQ version 4 assay in survey mode. Sequencing was performed with immunoSEQ multiplex PCR; in TCRdb, only in-frame clones are kept and a portion is missing. The sample carries some 9,200 clones, 82% recorded once. This sequence joins TRBV28 and TRBJ2-7; D perhaps matches TRBD1 (6 bases). The receptor comes from an adult woman with HIV who was CMV-seropositive. Sequencing used CD4+ T cells sorted from PBMCs after approximately 19-hour stimulation, obtained from a patient who received antiretroviral therapy. The CDR3 DNA follows: TGTGCCAGCAGTTTAACAGGGCCCACGGGGGAGCAGTACTTC. Translated: CASSLTGPTGEQYF.